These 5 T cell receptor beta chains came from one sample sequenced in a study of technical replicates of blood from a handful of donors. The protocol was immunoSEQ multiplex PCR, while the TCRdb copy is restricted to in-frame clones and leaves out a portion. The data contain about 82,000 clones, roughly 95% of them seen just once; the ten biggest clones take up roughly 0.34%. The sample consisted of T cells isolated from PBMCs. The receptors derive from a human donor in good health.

CDR3 region: CASSLGRLETQYF. CDR3 nucleotide sequence: TGTGCCAGCAGCTTAGGGAGACTGGAGACCCAGTACTTC. The chain carries TRBV11-1 and TRBJ2-5; D gene ambiguous. The CDR3 contains 13 residues. The V gene lost 1 base and the J gene lost 5 bases, with 8 bases spanning the gap. Germline V lookup: CDR1 SGHAT, CDR2 FQDESV (reference sequence).

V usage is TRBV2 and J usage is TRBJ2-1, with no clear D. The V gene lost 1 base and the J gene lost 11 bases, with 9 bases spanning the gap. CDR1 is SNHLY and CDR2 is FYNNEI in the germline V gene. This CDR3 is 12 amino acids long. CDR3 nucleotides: TGTGCCAGCAGTGAAGGGGCCGCAAAGCAGTTCTTC. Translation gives CASSEGAAKQFF.

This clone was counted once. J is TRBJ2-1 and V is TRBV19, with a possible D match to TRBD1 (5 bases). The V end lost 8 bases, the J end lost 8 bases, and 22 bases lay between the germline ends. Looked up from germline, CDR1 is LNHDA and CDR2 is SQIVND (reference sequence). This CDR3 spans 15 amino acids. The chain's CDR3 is CASARAGRNNDEQFF. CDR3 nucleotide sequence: TGTGCCAGTGCTAGGGCAGGGCGTAATAATGATGAGCAGTTCTTC.

CDR3 sequence: CSVMQGMRSYGYTF. CDR3 DNA sequence: TGCAGCGTCATGCAGGGGATGAGGAGCTATGGCTACACCTTC. The rearrangement uses TRBV29-1 and TRBJ1-2; D possibly corresponds to TRBD1 (6 bases). The germline V and J ends were trimmed by 6 bases and 4 bases, with 18 bases remaining between them. The CDR3 runs 14 residues. Germline V CDR1 and CDR2: SQVTM, ANQGSEA. Filled out from reference TRBV29-1 and TRBJ1-2, the complete variable domain reads SAVISQKPSRDICQRGTSLTIQCQVDSQVTMMFWYRQQPGQSLTLIATANQGSEATYESGFVIDKFPISRPNLTFSTLTVSNMSPEDSSIYLCSVMQGMRSYGYTFGSGTRLTVV.

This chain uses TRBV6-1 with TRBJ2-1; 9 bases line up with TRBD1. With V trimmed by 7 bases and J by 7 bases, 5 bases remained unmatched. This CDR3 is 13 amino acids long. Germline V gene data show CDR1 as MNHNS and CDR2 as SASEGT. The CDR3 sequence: CASTSGTGNEQFF. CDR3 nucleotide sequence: TGTGCCAGCACTTCCGGGACAGGGAATGAGCAGTTCTTC.